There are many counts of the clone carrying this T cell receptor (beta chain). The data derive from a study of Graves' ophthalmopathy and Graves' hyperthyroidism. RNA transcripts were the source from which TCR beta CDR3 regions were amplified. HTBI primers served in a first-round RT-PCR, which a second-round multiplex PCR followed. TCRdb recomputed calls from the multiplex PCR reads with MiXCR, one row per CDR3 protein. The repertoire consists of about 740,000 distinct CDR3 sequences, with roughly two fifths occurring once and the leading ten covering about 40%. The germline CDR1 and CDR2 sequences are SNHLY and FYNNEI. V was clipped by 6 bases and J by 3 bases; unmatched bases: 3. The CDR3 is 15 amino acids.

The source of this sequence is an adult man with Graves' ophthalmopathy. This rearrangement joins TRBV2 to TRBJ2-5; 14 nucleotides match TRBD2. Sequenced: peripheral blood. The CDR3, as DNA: TGTGCCAGCAGATGGACTAGCGGGGGGAAAGAGACCCAGTACTTC. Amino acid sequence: CASRWTSGGKETQYF.